The 3 T cell receptor beta chains listed next were all sequenced from one sample in a study of T-cell reconstitution after alpha-beta-depleted transplantation in children. Preparation of the TCRbeta library involved a method that used unique molecular identifiers. TCRdb fed the PCR reads into MiXCR, producing one record per CDR3 protein. The sample has fewer than 700,000 distinct CDR3 sequences; around 23% are singletons. The sequencing here drew on PBMCs, mostly from graft donor cells, taken 360 days after TCRalphabeta/CD19-depleted stem cell transplant. The receptors come from a boy under two years old who had a stem cell transplant for acute myeloid leukemia, so the T cells may come from the graft donor.

The chain employs TRBV2 and TRBJ1-1; TRBD1 is a possible D gene (6 bases). Trimming pared 6 bases from V and 2 bases from J, leaving 19 bases between. CDR1 and CDR2 from the germline V gene are SNHLY and FYNNEI. The CDR3 covers 16 residues. The DNA for the CDR3 is TGTGCCAGCAGACTGACAGGACCCGTCCGAAACACTGAAGCTTTCTTT. Its translation: CASRLTGPVRNTEAFF.

The chain combines TRBV28 with TRBJ2-4; D call uncertain. The CDR3 totals 13 residues. Germline assignment: CDR1 MDHEN and CDR2 SYDVKM. The V end lost 2 bases, the J end lost 8 bases, and 10 bases lay between the germline ends. CDR3 nucleotide sequence: TGTGCCAGCAGTTTACATATGAGAGACATTCAGTACTTC. This encodes CASSLHMRDIQYF.

The CDR3 is CASSAGRQGSEQYF. DNA of the CDR3: TGTGCCAGCAGTGCGGGGCGACAGGGAAGCGAGCAGTACTTC. The chain employs TRBV2 and TRBJ2-7, with 7 bases identical to TRBD1. From germline, CDR1 is SNHLY and CDR2 FYNNEI. Losses at the gene ends were 4 bases for V and 6 bases for J; bases not matched to a gene: 9. CDR3 length: 14 amino acids.